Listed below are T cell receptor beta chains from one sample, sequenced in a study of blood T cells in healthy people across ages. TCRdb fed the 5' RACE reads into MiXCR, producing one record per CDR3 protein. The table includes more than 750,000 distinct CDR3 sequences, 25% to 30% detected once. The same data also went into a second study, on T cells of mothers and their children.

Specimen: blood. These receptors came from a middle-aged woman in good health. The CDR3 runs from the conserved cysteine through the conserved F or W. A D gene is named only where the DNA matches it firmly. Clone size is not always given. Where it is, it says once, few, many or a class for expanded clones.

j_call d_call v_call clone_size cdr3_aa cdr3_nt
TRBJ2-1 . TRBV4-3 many CASSQDKLIIVEQFF TGCGCCAGCAGCCAAGATAAACTAATCATTGTTGAGCAGTTCTTC
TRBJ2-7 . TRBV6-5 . CASSYSRRSEQYF TGTGCCAGCAGTTACTCGAGACGAAGCGAGCAGTACTTC
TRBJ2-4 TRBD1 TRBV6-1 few CASSTRGGQIAKNIQYF TGTGCCAGCAGCACCAGAGGGGGACAGATAGCCAAAAACATTCAGTACTTC
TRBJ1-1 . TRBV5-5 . CASSLVAGFEAFF TGTGCCAGCAGCTTGGTCGCAGGGTTCGAAGCTTTCTTT
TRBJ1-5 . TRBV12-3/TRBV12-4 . CASHRLYSNQPQHF TGTGCCAGCCACAGATTGTATAGCAATCAGCCCCAGCATTTT
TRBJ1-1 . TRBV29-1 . CSVEEPRRAFF TGCAGCGTTGAAGAGCCTCGTAGAGCTTTCTTT
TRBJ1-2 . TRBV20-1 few CSARGVPSNYGYTF TGCAGTGCTAGGGGAGTTCCGTCTAACTATGGCTACACCTTC
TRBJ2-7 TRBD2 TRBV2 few CASSRSGILNIGEQYF TGTGCCAGCAGTCGTAGCGGGATTCTGAACATCGGTGAGCAGTACTTC
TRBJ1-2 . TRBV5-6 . CASTLDSSIDYYGYTF TGTGCCAGCACCTTGGACAGTTCAATTGACTACTATGGCTACACCTTC
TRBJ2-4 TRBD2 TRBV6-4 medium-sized CASSEGTSGNIQYF TGTGCCAGCAGTGAAGGGACTAGCGGAAACATTCAGTACTTC
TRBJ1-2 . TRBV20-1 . CSAPEVGLGYGYTF TGCAGTGCCCCAGAGGTGGGTTTGGGCTATGGCTACACCTTC
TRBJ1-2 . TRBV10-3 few CAISAGSRDYGYTF TGTGCCATCAGCGCCGGGAGCCGCGACTATGGCTACACCTTC
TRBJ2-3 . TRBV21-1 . CASSRAEGVADTQYF TGTGCCAGCAGCAGGGCAGAGGGGGTCGCAGATACGCAGTATTTT
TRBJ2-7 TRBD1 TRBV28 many CASRSDRLSYEQYF TGTGCCAGCAGGTCGGACAGGCTATCCTACGAGCAGTACTTC
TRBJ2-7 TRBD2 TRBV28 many CASSLPGVSSGASSYEQYF TGTGCCAGCAGTTTACCGGGAGTTAGCAGCGGGGCGAGCTCCTACGAGCAGTACTTC
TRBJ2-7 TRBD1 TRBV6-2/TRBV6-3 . CASSGQGGGYEQYF TGTGCCAGCAGTGGACAGGGTGGTGGTTACGAGCAGTACTTC
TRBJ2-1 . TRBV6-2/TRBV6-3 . CAGSYIHGNEQFF TGTGCCGGCAGTTACATACATGGGAATGAGCAGTTCTTC